This passage covers 21 T cell receptor beta chains from one sample sequenced in a study of Graves' ophthalmopathy and Graves' hyperthyroidism. Amplified TCR beta CDR3 regions were obtained using RNA transcripts as template. RT-PCR was first run with HTBI primers, then multiplex PCR in a second round. TCRdb redid the calling of the multiplex PCR reads with MiXCR, one entry per CDR3 protein. The top ten clones hold approximately 9% of a sample with approximately 210,000 distinct CDR3 sequences, under 30% of them seen once. Sequencing was done on a sample of peripheral blood. These receptors all stem from a man aged 45-60 years with Graves' ophthalmopathy.

This clonotype has at least ten counts. This chain uses TRBV6-2 or TRBV6-3 with TRBJ1-1; possible D gene TRBD1, 5 bases. The CDR3 totals 17 residues. CDR1 is MNHEY, CDR2 SVGEGT, per germline. V was shortened by 6 bases and J by 4 bases, with 24 bases between the two germline ends. The CDR3 sequence: CASSTALGGSPSTEAFF. The CDR3 coding sequence is TGTGCCAGCAGCACTGCCCTTGGGGGGAGCCCTTCCACTGAAGCTTTCTTT.

This clonotype has ten or more counts. This chain joins TRBV27 and TRBJ2-7; 9 nucleotides line up with TRBD1. The CDR3 runs 15 residues. Germline V gene data show CDR1 as MNHEY and CDR2 as SMNVEV (reference sequence). After removal of 9 bases from V and 6 bases from J, the junction contained 15 bases not matched to a gene. DNA of the CDR3: TGTGCCAGTCAGCAGAGGGGGACAGGGTCGGTCGAGCAGTACTTC. It encodes CASQQRGTGSVEQYF.

This clonotype has at least ten counts. The chain employs TRBV24-1 and TRBJ1-5; tentative D call: TRBD1 (6 bases). The germline CDR1 and CDR2 sequences are KGHDR and SFDVKD. V lost 7 bases, J lost 0 bases, and 15 bases lay in between. The CDR3 covers 16 residues. CDR3 sequence (DNA): TGTGCCACCAGCGCCGACGGGACACTTAGCAATCAGCCCCAGCATTTT. It translates to CATSADGTLSNQPQHF.

The chain recombines TRBV30 with TRBJ1-6, with 7 nucleotides matching TRBD1. Germline loops: CDR1 GTSNPN, CDR2 SVGIG (reference sequence). The V gene end was trimmed by 0 bases and the J gene end by 14 bases; junction bases not matched to a gene: 10. The CDR3 covers 14 residues. CDR3 in amino acids: CAWSVLTGTFSLHF. The DNA for the CDR3 is TGTGCCTGGAGTGTCCTGACAGGGACATTCTCCCTCCACTTT. The entire variable domain, with the rest obtained from reference TRBV30 and TRBJ1-6, is as follows: SQTIHQWPATLVQPVGSPLSLECTVEGTSNPNLYWYRQAAGRGLQLLFYSVGIGQISSEVPQNLSASRPQDRQFILSSKKLLLSDSGFYLCAWSVLTGTFSLHFGNGTRLTVT.

Of note for this clonotype: A read error may explain this, as a much larger clone is one base away. The chain carries TRBV18 and TRBJ2-7, with 8 bases matching TRBD2. J lost 5 bases, V lost 2 bases, and 5 bases had no gene match. CDR3 length: 14 amino acids. In germline, CDR1 is KGHSH, CDR2 LQKENI. CDR3 protein: CASSPSGRLHEQYF. The CDR3 DNA is TGTGCCAGCTCACCAAGCGGGAGACTGCACGAGCAGTACTTC.

This clonotype was seen only a few times. J is TRBJ1-1 and V is TRBV6-1; a possible D gene is TRBD1 (5 bases). V dropped 6 bases and J dropped 5 bases, with 19 bases sitting between them. Germline V CDR1 and CDR2: MNHNS, SASEGT. The CDR3 length is 15 residues. In DNA form, the CDR3 reads TGTGCCAGCAGCCCCGCCAGGGCTCGAAGAACTGAAGCTTTCTTT. Translation gives CASSPARARRTEAFF.

This clonotype was observed many times. The chain joins TRBV6-2 or TRBV6-3 to TRBJ2-7; the D is unclear. In germline, CDR1 is MNHEY, CDR2 SVGEGT. Trimming took 6 bases from V and 3 from J, leaving 6 bases between them. The CDR3 has 11 amino acids. In DNA, the CDR3 is TGTGCCAGCAGGTTTGACTACGAGCAGTACTTC. This encodes CASRFDYEQYF.

This clonotype was recorded many times. The chain recombines TRBV7-8 with TRBJ1-1; D gene unclear. This CDR3 comprises 14 residues. Between the trimmed V and J ends, which lost 1 base and 4 bases, there was a span of 10 bases. CDR1 and CDR2 (germline): SGHVS, FQNEAQ. The CDR3 loop reads CASSLVGGGTEAFF. CDR3 sequence (DNA): TGTGCCAGCAGCTTAGTGGGAGGAGGCACTGAAGCTTTCTTT.

The genes are TRBV28 and TRBJ2-2; TRBD2 aligns across 15 bases. V was clipped by 6 bases and J by 5 bases; unmatched bases: 7. CDR3 size: 17 residues. Germline CDR1 and CDR2: MDHEN and SYDVKM. Here the CDR3 DNA reads TGTGCCAGCAGGGTACCGGGACTAGCGGGAGGAACCGGGGAGCTGTTTTTT. Translating gives CASRVPGLAGGTGELFF. The complete variable domain, with remaining parts taken from reference TRBV28 and TRBJ2-2, reads DVKVTQSSRYLVKRTGEKVFLECVQDMDHENMFWYRQDPGLGLRLIYFSYDVKMKEKGDIPEGYSVSREKKERFSLILESASTNQTSMYLCASRVPGLAGGTGELFFGEGSRLTVL.

This chain joins TRBV24-1 and TRBJ2-7; D is undetermined. The CDR3 contains 12 residues. The V end lost 2 bases, the J end lost 3 bases, and 4 bases lay between the germline ends. Germline loops: CDR1 KGHDR, CDR2 SFDVKD. CDR3 region: CATSDWGYEQYF. In DNA, the CDR3 is TGTGCCACCAGTGATTGGGGCTACGAGCAGTACTTC.

This clonotype has ten or more counts. This sequence joins TRBV12-3 or TRBV12-4 and TRBJ1-6, with D tentatively TRBD1 (5 bases). This CDR3 has 13 residues. The V end was cut by 9 bases, the J end by 7 bases, with 13 bases between. The CDR3 sequence is CASQQVLNSPLHF. The DNA of the CDR3 is TGTGCCAGTCAACAGGTGCTCAATTCACCCCTCCACTTT.

The chain recombines TRBV5-1 with TRBJ1-6; D gene uncertain. CDR1 and CDR2 (germline): SGHRS, YFSETQ. This CDR3 has 13 amino acids. The ends were cut back, 4 bases at V and 10 bases at J, with 12 bases in the middle. In DNA form, the CDR3 reads TGCGCCAGCAGCCCGGGATTGGACTCACCCCTCCACTTT. This encodes CASSPGLDSPLHF.

This clonotype was recorded many times. The V and J genes are TRBV7-2 and TRBJ2-6; D is possibly TRBD1 (6 bases). The CDR3 extends over 17 amino acids. Trimming removed 3 bases at V and 0 bases at J, with 12 bases between. CDR1 and CDR2 (germline): SGHTA, FQGNSA. In DNA form, the CDR3 reads TGTGCCAGCAGCTTGTCCCGGGACAACTCTGGGGCCAACGTCCTGACTTTC. Amino acids: CASSLSRDNSGANVLTF.

The chain combines TRBV7-2 with TRBJ2-5, with 12 bases identical to TRBD1. From germline, CDR1 is SGHTA and CDR2 FQGNSA. After removal of 4 bases from V and 5 bases from J, the junction contained 8 bases not matched to a gene. The CDR3 loop spans 16 amino acids. The CDR3 is CASSSLGTGGVETQYF. The CDR3 DNA is TGTGCCAGCAGCTCCTTGGGGACAGGGGGCGTGGAGACCCAGTACTTC.

The chain carries TRBV6-1 and TRBJ1-1; no definite D call. The germline CDR1 and CDR2 sequences are MNHNS and SASEGT. The V end lost 8 bases, the J end lost 0 bases, and 10 bases lay between the germline ends. The CDR3 spans 13 residues. The CDR3: CASGQVLNTEAFF. The CDR3, as DNA: TGTGCCAGCGGCCAAGTCTTGAACACTGAAGCTTTCTTT.

The table lists this clonotype with many counts. V and J are TRBV7-2 and TRBJ2-7, with D perhaps TRBD2 (6 bases). Germline V gives CDR1 SGHTA, CDR2 FQGNSA. Trimming left V 6 bases short and J 5 bases short, with 17 bases between. The CDR3 covers 14 residues. CDR3 sequence: CASSWGLQGHEQYF. CDR3 DNA: TGTGCCAGCAGTTGGGGACTTCAGGGTCACGAGCAGTACTTC.

The chain recombines TRBV7-2 with TRBJ2-7; a weak D match, TRBD1 (5 bases). Germline V gene data show CDR1 as SGHTA and CDR2 as FQGNSA. V lost 3 bases and J lost 4, with 10 bases in between. The CDR3 is 13 amino acids. DNA of the CDR3: TGTGCCAGCAGCTTCGTTAGGGGATACGAGCAGTACTTC. Encoded protein: CASSFVRGYEQYF.

As regards this clonotype: A junction end diverges from the germline sequence, so it may reflect a read error. The chain combines TRBV7-6 with TRBJ1-2; the D gene is possibly TRBD1 (5 bases). CDR1 and CDR2 from the germline V gene are SGHVS and FNYEAQ. The CDR3 is 15 amino acids. The CDR3 reads CASSFTDRTNYGYTF. DNA of the CDR3: TGTGCTAGCAGCTTTACCGACAGAACTAACTATGGCTACACCTTC.

This chain connects TRBV28 to TRBJ2-5; the match to TRBD2 covers 13 bases. The germline V gene has CDR1 MDHEN and CDR2 SYDVKM. With V trimmed by 1 base and J by 5 bases, 10 bases remained unmatched. This CDR3 comprises 18 residues. DNA for the CDR3: TGTGCCAGCAGTTTATTCCCCGGACTAGCGGGAGAGGGTGAGACCCAGTACTTC. This sequence encodes CASSLFPGLAGEGETQYF.

This clonotype was seen at least ten times. The chain joins TRBV28 to TRBJ2-4; possibly TRBD2 for D (6 bases). Trimming took off 5 bases at V and 0 bases at J, with 17 bases between the two ends. There are 17 residues in the CDR3. The germline V gene has CDR1 MDHEN and CDR2 SYDVKM. DNA for the CDR3: TGTGCCAGCAGTACCCACGGACTAACACTAGCCAAAAACATTCAGTACTTC. Residues: CASSTHGLTLAKNIQYF. The whole variable domain, filled in from reference TRBV28 and TRBJ2-4, reads DVKVTQSSRYLVKRTGEKVFLECVQDMDHENMFWYRQDPGLGLRLIYFSYDVKMKEKGDIPEGYSVSREKKERFSLILESASTNQTSMYLCASSTHGLTLAKNIQYFGAGTRLSVL.

This clonotype has at least ten counts. The chain joins TRBV6-5 to TRBJ2-1; D is uncertain. Per the germline V gene, CDR1 is MNHEY and CDR2 is SVGAGI. Trimming took off 4 bases at V and 2 bases at J, with 9 bases between the two ends. This CDR3 has 14 residues. The CDR3 DNA reads TGTGCCAGCAGTTCTCATCCCACCTACAATGAGCAGTTCTTC. The encoded protein is CASSSHPTYNEQFF.